One sample yielded the 23 T cell receptor beta chains listed below, sequenced in a study of blood T cell repertoires in COVID-19. Libraries were prepared by immunoSEQ multiplex PCR; TCRdb keeps only in-frame clonotypes and omits some of them. The sample consists of approximately 69,000 clones, around four fifths of them appearing once. Sequences were obtained from peripheral blood. Receptor source: a woman between 55 and 75 years old with acute or convalescent COVID-19.

The CDR3 region is CASSPRGHDQPQHF. The CDR3, as DNA: TGTGCCAGCTCACCTAGGGGGCACGATCAGCCCCAGCATTTT. The rearrangement links TRBV18 to TRBJ1-5; 7 nucleotides align to TRBD1. Germline CDR1 is KGHSH and CDR2 is LQKENI. Germline trimming cut 3 bases from V and 5 bases from J; bases unmatched to any gene: 4. The CDR3 length is 14 residues.

The CDR3 is CASSEGQGWVTEAFF. The CDR3 bases are TGCGCCAGCAGCGAAGGACAGGGATGGGTCACTGAAGCTTTCTTT. The genes are TRBV5-1 and TRBJ1-1; 8 bases agree with TRBD1. The length of the CDR3 is 15 residues. The V gene's germline CDR1 is SGHRS and CDR2 YFSETQ. V dropped 4 bases and J dropped 4; count of bases not matched to a gene: 9.

The rearrangement joins TRBV11-2 to TRBJ2-2; 10 bases line up with TRBD1. V shed 5 bases and J 4 bases; nucleotides not matched to a gene: 13. Germline lookup yields CDR1 SGHAT and CDR2 FQNNGV. The CDR3 spans 18 residues. The CDR3 region is CASSPLVFGDRGTGELFF. In DNA, the CDR3 is TGTGCCAGCAGCCCCCTCGTGTTCGGGGACAGGGGCACCGGGGAGCTGTTTTTT.

J is TRBJ2-3 and V is TRBV3-1 (or the pseudogene TRBV3-2); 11 nucleotides agree with TRBD2. This CDR3 is 17 amino acids long. Trimming cost V 4 bases and J 5 bases; bases outside gene matches: 11. The germline V gene encodes CDR1 LGHDT and CDR2 YNNKEL (reference sequence). Here the CDR3 DNA reads TGTGCCAGCAGCCCCTCTGGGGCTAGCGGGAGGTTAGATACGCAGTATTTT. Translating it yields CASSPSGASGRLDTQYF.

This clone occurred once. The V gene is TRBV27, the J gene TRBJ2-7; D perhaps matches TRBD1 (5 bases). V was cut by 6 bases and J by 0 bases, with 15 bases left in between. The CDR3 is 15 amino acids. Germline V gene lookup returns CDR1 MNHEY and CDR2 SMNVEV (reference sequence). CDR3 in DNA: TGTGCCAGCAGGGAACAGGCCCAGCTCTCCTACGAGCAGTACTTC. Protein: CASREQAQLSYEQYF.

The chain is built from TRBV28 and TRBJ1-1; D is possibly TRBD1 (5 bases). Per germline, CDR1 MDHEN and CDR2 SYDVKM. CDR3 size: 14 residues. V lost 3 bases and J lost 4, with 12 bases in between. The CDR3 here is CASSFPAGLTEAFF. The CDR3 bases are TGTGCCAGCAGTTTCCCGGCAGGGCTCACTGAAGCTTTCTTT.

The chain recombines TRBV29-1 with TRBJ1-2; 12 bases fit TRBD1. The V gene end was trimmed by 4 bases and the J gene end by 6 bases; junction bases not matched to a gene: 12. Per germline, CDR1 SQVTM and CDR2 ANQGSEA. CDR3 size: 16 residues. The CDR3 loop is CSVVGTGGGRGHGYTF. CDR3 nucleotides: TGCAGCGTTGTTGGGACAGGGGGCGGACGGGGGCATGGCTACACCTTC.

The gene calls are TRBV7-2 and TRBJ2-5; the D is unclear. Germline V gives CDR1 SGHTA, CDR2 FQGNSA. The V end was cut by 1 base, the J end by 3 bases, with 9 bases between. The CDR3 sequence is 14 residues long. Here the CDR3 DNA reads TGTGCCAGCAGCTTAGGTATATTAGAAGAGACCCAGTACTTC. It is translated as CASSLGILEETQYF.

This clone was seen just once. The chain combines TRBV7-2 with TRBJ2-5; no firm D call. The CDR3 loop spans 14 amino acids. Germline V gives CDR1 SGHTA, CDR2 FQGNSA. The V gene lost 7 bases and the J gene lost 5 bases, with 17 bases spanning the gap. The DNA for the CDR3 is TGTGCCAGCACCCTCGACCCAGTGCGGGAGACCCAGTACTTC. Its translation: CASTLDPVRETQYF.

This clone came up a few times. This chain links TRBV27 with TRBJ1-1, with a weak D call TRBD1 (5 bases). The germline V gene encodes CDR1 MNHEY and CDR2 SMNVEV (reference sequence). V was clipped by 2 bases and J by 0 bases, with 13 bases between them. This CDR3 comprises 16 residues. The CDR3 DNA follows: TGTGCCAGCAGTTTAGACGCGGGACGAATGAACACTGAAGCTTTCTTT. As protein: CASSLDAGRMNTEAFF.

Only one count was recorded for this clone. The V call is TRBV18, the J call TRBJ1-1, with 7 bases identical to TRBD1. Losses at the gene ends were 5 bases for V and 1 base for J; bases not matched to a gene: 4. The CDR3 runs 14 residues. The germline gives CDR1 KGHSH, CDR2 LQKENI. CDR3 region: CASSEGAWNTEAFF. Here the CDR3 DNA reads TGTGCCAGCTCAGAGGGGGCGTGGAACACTGAAGCTTTCTTT.

V and J are TRBV28 and TRBJ2-7, with D tentatively TRBD1 (6 bases). From germline, CDR1 is MDHEN and CDR2 SYDVKM. The V end lost 1 base, the J end lost 2 bases, and 15 bases lay between the germline ends. The CDR3 runs 16 residues. For the CDR3, the DNA is TGTGCCAGCAGTTTATACGCCCGGGACATTACCTACGAGCAGTACTTC. This encodes CASSLYARDITYEQYF.

The chain joins TRBV7-6 to TRBJ2-4; no clear D gene. V lost 4 bases, J lost 0 bases, and 13 bases lay in between. Germline-derived CDR1 and CDR2 are SGHVS and FNYEAQ. This CDR3 has 16 residues. Written as DNA, the CDR3 is TGTGCCAGCAGCTCCTGCAGGTGCGTAGCCAAAAACATTCAGTACTTC. Amino acid sequence: CASSSCRCVAKNIQYF.

In this sample, this clone turned up a few times. This chain connects TRBV3-1 (or the pseudogene TRBV3-2) to TRBJ1-2, with D possibly matching TRBD1 (6 bases). V was cut by 4 bases and J by 8 bases, with 17 bases left in between. The CDR3 consists of 14 residues. Germline CDR1 and CDR2: LGHDT and YNNKEL (reference sequence). CDR3 amino acids: CASSLQTGRWGYTF. The CDR3 nucleotides are TGTGCCAGCAGCCTTCAGACAGGCAGGTGGGGCTACACCTTC.

The chain employs TRBV28 and TRBJ1-1; a weak D match, TRBD1 (5 bases). Germline V CDR1 and CDR2: MDHEN, SYDVKM. Trimming removed 6 bases at V and 4 bases at J, with 18 bases between. This CDR3 is built from 15 residues. The CDR3 reads CASRYGILGVTEAFF. CDR3 bases: TGTGCCAGCAGGTACGGTATTCTAGGGGTCACTGAAGCTTTCTTT. The entire variable domain, with the rest obtained from reference TRBV28 and TRBJ1-1, is as follows: DVKVTQSSRYLVKRTGEKVFLECVQDMDHENMFWYRQDPGLGLRLIYFSYDVKMKEKGDIPEGYSVSREKKERFSLILESASTNQTSMYLCASRYGILGVTEAFFGQGTRLTVV.

The V call is TRBV29-1, the J call TRBJ1-4, with 7 bases lining up with TRBD1. The V segment lost 4 bases and the J segment 8 bases; nucleotides outside the gene matches: 10. Germline assignment: CDR1 SQVTM and CDR2 ANQGSEA. There are 14 residues in the CDR3. The CDR3 sequence: CSVGLDRAGEKLFF. The CDR3 nucleotides read TGCAGCGTTGGGCTCGACAGGGCGGGCGAAAAACTGTTTTTT.

The CDR3, as DNA: TGTGCCAGCAGCCCCAGTGGAAACACCATATATTTT. This sequence encodes CASSPSGNTIYF. The chain joins TRBV3-1 (or the pseudogene TRBV3-2) to TRBJ1-3; D unclear. This CDR3 spans 12 amino acids. V dropped 4 bases and J dropped 3 bases, with 4 bases sitting between them. Germline CDR1 reads LGHDT; CDR2 reads YNNKEL (reference sequence).

The rearrangement links TRBV7-8 to TRBJ2-7, with 9 bases fitting TRBD1. With V trimmed by 4 bases and J by 5 bases, 6 bases remained unmatched. This CDR3 comprises 14 residues. Germline-derived CDR1 and CDR2 are SGHVS and FQNEAQ. The CDR3 region has the DNA TGTGCCAGCAGCTCCTCCGGGACAGGGAACGAGCAGTACTTC. Translating it yields CASSSSGTGNEQYF.

The chain links TRBV7-9 to TRBJ1-1; D possibly corresponds to TRBD1 (5 bases). The CDR3 consists of 15 residues. CDR1 and CDR2 (germline): SEHNR, FQNEAQ (reference sequence). With 9 bases removed from V and 3 bases from J, the gap between germline ends came to 20 bases. The CDR3: CASKTGEGTYTEAFF. The CDR3 nucleotides are TGTGCCAGTAAAACGGGGGAGGGAACGTACACTGAAGCTTTCTTT.

V usage is TRBV13 and J usage is TRBJ2-7, with 8 bases lining up with TRBD1. V was clipped by 2 bases and J by 6 bases; unmatched bases: 9. Germline CDR1 PRHDT, CDR2 FYEKMQ (reference sequence). The CDR3 runs to 15 residues. In DNA form, the CDR3 reads TGTGCCAGCAGCTTAATACAGGGGGAAGGTTCCGAGCAGTACTTC. This encodes CASSLIQGEGSEQYF. Full variable domain (remainder filled in from reference TRBV13 and TRBJ2-7): AAGVIQSPRHLIKEKRETATLKCYPIPRHDTVYWYQQGPGQDPQFLISFYEKMQSDKGSIPDRFSAQQFSDYHSELNMSSLELGDSALYFCASSLIQGEGSEQYFGPGTRLTVT.

This clone came up once. The rearrangement links TRBV20-1 to TRBJ1-2, with 7 positions matching TRBD1. The CDR3 consists of 13 residues. Germline CDR1 DFQATT, CDR2 SNEGSKA (reference sequence). With V trimmed by 3 bases and J by 4 bases, 5 bases remained unmatched. CDR3: CSASPSGGYGYTF. The CDR3 region has the DNA TGCAGTGCTAGTCCTTCAGGGGGCTATGGCTACACCTTC.

The V call is TRBV7-9, the J call TRBJ2-7; 8 bases match TRBD1. The V segment lost 1 base and the J segment 2 bases; nucleotides outside the gene matches: 4. The germline gives CDR1 SEHNR, CDR2 FQNEAQ (reference sequence). The CDR3 is 15 amino acids. In DNA, the CDR3 is TGTGCCAGCAGCTTAGATCAGGGGGCGACCTACGAGCAGTACTTC. It encodes CASSLDQGATYEQYF. Variable domain in full (rest from reference TRBV7-9 and TRBJ2-7): DTGVSQNPRHKITKRGQNVTFRCDPISEHNRLYWYRQTLGQGPEFLTYFQNEAQLEKSRLLSDRFSAERPKGSFSTLEIQRTEQGDSAMYLCASSLDQGATYEQYFGPGTRLTVT.

This sequence joins TRBV6-5 and TRBJ2-1, with TRBD2 as a possible D gene (6 bases). The CDR3 spans 15 residues. Trimming cost V 6 bases and J 3 bases, with 15 bases left between them. In germline, CDR1 is MNHEY, CDR2 SVGAGI. This CDR3 reads CASRLERARYNEQFF. CDR3 DNA sequence: TGTGCCAGCAGACTCGAGCGGGCCCGCTACAATGAGCAGTTCTTC.